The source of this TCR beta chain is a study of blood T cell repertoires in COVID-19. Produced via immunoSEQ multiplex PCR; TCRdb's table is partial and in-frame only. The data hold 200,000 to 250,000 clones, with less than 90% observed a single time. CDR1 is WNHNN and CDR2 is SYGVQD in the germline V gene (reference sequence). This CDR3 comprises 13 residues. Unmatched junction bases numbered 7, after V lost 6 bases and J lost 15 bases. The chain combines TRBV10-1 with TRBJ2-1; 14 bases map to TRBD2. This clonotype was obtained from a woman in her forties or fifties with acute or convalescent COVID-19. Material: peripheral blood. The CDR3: CASSDGTSGSRFF. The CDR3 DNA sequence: TGCGCCAGCAGCGACGGGACTAGCGGGAGTCGGTTCTTC.